A single sample gave rise to the 14 T cell receptor beta chains below, sequenced in a study of human thymus T cells (dated by TCRdb to the early 2020s). The receptor library was made with the immunoSEQ multiplex PCR assay. Sourced from immuneACCESS, this table was stored by TCRdb with only in-frame sequences that have V and J called. A share of the clones is absent; for the studies checked, an unresolved V gene accounts for under half, and the remainder has no known explanation. The sample table shows approximately 49,000 clones, and approximately 95% are seen once. The top ten clonotypes cover over 0.15% of the sample. Material for sequencing was blood. Receptors originate from a girl under three years old with a congenital heart defect but otherwise immunologically healthy.

The gene calls are TRBV5-1 and TRBJ2-7, with 7 bases aligning to TRBD2. V lost 0 bases to trimming and J lost 0 bases; unmatched junction nucleotides: 3. Germline loops: CDR1 SGHRS, CDR2 YFSETQ. The CDR3 contains 15 residues. Here the CDR3 reads CASSLAWGGSYEQYF. DNA of the CDR3: TGCGCCAGCAGCTTGGCATGGGGGGGCTCCTACGAGCAGTACTTC.

The gene calls are TRBV29-1 and TRBJ1-2; D possibly corresponds to TRBD1 (5 bases). Germline-derived CDR1 and CDR2 are SQVTM and ANQGSEA. The CDR3 loop spans 11 amino acids. V was trimmed by 3 bases and J by 3 bases, leaving 5 bases between them. CDR3 coding DNA: TGCAGCGTTGACAGGGACTATGGCTACACCTTC. This gives the protein CSVDRDYGYTF.

The chain joins TRBV28 to TRBJ1-5; D call uncertain. The germline V gene has CDR1 MDHEN and CDR2 SYDVKM. V dropped 7 bases and J dropped 0 bases, with 1 base sitting between them. There are 11 residues in the CDR3. In DNA, the CDR3 is TGTGCCAGCAATAGCAATCAGCCCCAGCATTTT. This sequence encodes CASNSNQPQHF. Filled out from reference TRBV28 and TRBJ1-5, the complete variable domain reads DVKVTQSSRYLVKRTGEKVFLECVQDMDHENMFWYRQDPGLGLRLIYFSYDVKMKEKGDIPEGYSVSREKKERFSLILESASTNQTSMYLCASNSNQPQHFGDGTRLSIL.

There are a few counts of this clone. This rearrangement joins TRBV10-3 to TRBJ1-5, with 8 bases that match TRBD1. The CDR3 extends over 15 amino acids. V gave up 4 bases and J gave up 5 bases; unmatched junction bases: 7. Germline-derived CDR1 and CDR2 are ENHRY and SYGVKD. CDR3 DNA: TGTGCCATCAGTGGGACAGGGATAAGTGATCAGCCCCAGCATTTT. It codes for CAISGTGISDQPQHF.

The rearrangement uses TRBV7-9 and TRBJ1-4; 9 nucleotides match TRBD1. Germline CDR1 reads SEHNR; CDR2 reads FQNEAQ (reference sequence). The ends lost 5 bases at V and 5 bases at J; junction bases unmatched: 6. The CDR3 consists of 15 residues. This CDR3 is CASSLRGQGNEKLFF. Here the CDR3 DNA reads TGTGCCAGCAGCCTTAGGGGACAGGGAAATGAAAAACTGTTTTTT.

This sequence joins TRBV27 and TRBJ1-5; a weak D match, TRBD1 (5 bases). V shed 3 bases and J shed 5 bases, with 11 bases lying between them. CDR3 size: 14 residues. Germline V gives CDR1 MNHEY, CDR2 SMNVEV (reference sequence). The CDR3 nucleotides read TGTGCCAGCAGTTTCTCAGGGAGCCATCAGCCCCAGCATTTT. Translation gives CASSFSGSHQPQHF.

V gene TRBV5-1 combines with J gene TRBJ1-2; D uncertain. This CDR3 has 14 residues. Germline V CDR1 and CDR2: SGHRS, YFSETQ. V was pared by 2 bases and J by 3 bases, with 11 bases between. The CDR3 sequence is CASSLGTVDYGYTF. In DNA, the CDR3 is TGCGCCAGCAGCTTAGGAACTGTTGACTATGGCTACACCTTC.

The chain combines TRBV20-1 with TRBJ2-7; D gene unclear. V lost 5 bases to trimming and J lost 3 bases, with 5 bases between them. Germline loops: CDR1 DFQATT, CDR2 SNEGSKA (reference sequence). This CDR3 is 10 amino acids long. The DNA for the CDR3 is TGCAGTGCTCTCAACTACGAGCAGTACTTC. It is translated as CSALNYEQYF.

This clone was recorded once. The rearrangement joins TRBV19 to TRBJ2-3; possibly TRBD1 or TRBD2 for D (6 bases each). Looked up from germline, CDR1 is LNHDA and CDR2 is SQIVND (reference sequence). V was pared by 1 base and J by 1 base, with 9 bases between. The CDR3 is 15 amino acids. CDR3 bases: TGTGCCAGTAGTATAGGGGGGGCTCGCACAGATACGCAGTATTTT. Protein sequence: CASSIGGARTDTQYF.

This sequence joins TRBV5-1 and TRBJ1-2; D not certain. CDR3 length: 13 amino acids. In germline, CDR1 is SGHRS, CDR2 YFSETQ. The V gene lost 7 bases and the J gene lost 8 bases, with 18 bases spanning the gap. The CDR3 nucleotides read TGCGCCAGCCATGCCGGGAATAAAATCGGCTACACCTTC. Translated: CASHAGNKIGYTF. Together with reference TRBV5-1 and TRBJ1-2, the CDR3 gives the full variable domain: KAGVTQTPRYLIKTRGQQVTLSCSPISGHRSVSWYQQTPGQGLQFLFEYFSETQRNKGNFPGRFSGRQFSNSRSEMNVSTLELGDSALYLCASHAGNKIGYTFGSGTRLTVV.

This clone was found once. V usage is TRBV19 and J usage is TRBJ2-1; 16 bases line up with TRBD2. In germline, CDR1 is LNHDA, CDR2 SQIVND (reference sequence). The CDR3 contains 18 residues. Unmatched junction bases numbered 12, after V lost 4 bases and J lost 9 bases. The CDR3 region is CASSKSGTSGRATSEQFF. The CDR3 DNA reads as TGTGCCAGTAGTAAATCCGGGACTAGCGGGAGGGCCACAAGTGAGCAGTTCTTC.

This chain uses TRBV18 with TRBJ1-3; D call uncertain. V was pared by 0 bases and J by 0 bases, with 6 bases between. CDR3 size: 15 residues. CDR1 is KGHSH, CDR2 LQKENI, per germline. The CDR3: CASSPPGFSGNTIYF. CDR3 bases: TGTGCCAGCTCACCACCGGGGTTCTCTGGAAACACCATATATTTT. Filled out from reference TRBV18 and TRBJ1-3, the complete variable domain reads NAGVMQNPRHLVRRRGQEARLRCSPMKGHSHVYWYRQLPEEGLKFMVYLQKENIIDESGMPKERFSAEFPKEGPSILRIQQVVRGDSAAYFCASSPPGFSGNTIYFGEGSWLTVV.

J is TRBJ2-1 and V is TRBV6-4; 8 bases are shared with TRBD2. CDR1 is MRHNA and CDR2 is SNTAGT in the germline V gene. The CDR3 runs to 15 residues. V was pared by 4 bases and J by 2 bases, with 4 bases of the junction left unmatched. The CDR3 DNA is TGTGCCAGCAGTGTAGCAGCGGGGGCCTACAATGAGCAGTTCTTC. This translates into CASSVAAGAYNEQFF.

The V gene is TRBV10-3, the J gene TRBJ2-6; 7 nucleotides align to TRBD2. With V trimmed by 8 bases and J by 3 bases, 7 bases remained unmatched. Germline values: CDR1 ENHRY, CDR2 SYGVKD. The CDR3 sequence is 15 residues long. The CDR3: CAIGPGGIGANVLTF. CDR3 coding DNA: TGTGCCATCGGACCGGGAGGCATTGGGGCCAACGTCCTGACTTTC.